This T cell receptor (beta chain) is from a study of blood T cell repertoires in COVID-19. In the study overall: Researchers got acute and convalescent COVID-19 samples from the United States, Italy and Spain. In each case, the material was cDNA or gDNA derived from T cells, B-cell-depleted T cells, or PBMCs.

In the original workflow: Reference gene primer amplification gave nucleated cell count estimates. Generated by immunoSEQ multiplex PCR, the TCRdb table keeps only in-frame clones and is missing some. D and trimming were read from the DNA, whereas the V and J calls and clone size are those reported in that table. Among approximately 40,000 clones listed, around nine tenths were seen once. This CDR3 has 17 amino acids. Germline V lookup: CDR1 LGHDT, CDR2 YNNKEL (reference sequence). The V gene end was trimmed by 3 bases and the J gene end by 3 bases; junction bases not matched to a gene: 11. The Seattle patients joined while their infection was active and were tracked longitudinally afterward.

This receptor was obtained from a man in his forties with COVID-19, enrolled during active disease. The V call is TRBV3-1 (or the pseudogene TRBV3-2), the J call TRBJ2-3; TRBD1 agrees at 8 bases. The source material was peripheral blood. CDR3 DNA sequence: TGTGCCAGCAGCCATTCGGACAGGGCCGGTAGAACAGATACGCAGTATTTT. Its protein is CASSHSDRAGRTDTQYF.